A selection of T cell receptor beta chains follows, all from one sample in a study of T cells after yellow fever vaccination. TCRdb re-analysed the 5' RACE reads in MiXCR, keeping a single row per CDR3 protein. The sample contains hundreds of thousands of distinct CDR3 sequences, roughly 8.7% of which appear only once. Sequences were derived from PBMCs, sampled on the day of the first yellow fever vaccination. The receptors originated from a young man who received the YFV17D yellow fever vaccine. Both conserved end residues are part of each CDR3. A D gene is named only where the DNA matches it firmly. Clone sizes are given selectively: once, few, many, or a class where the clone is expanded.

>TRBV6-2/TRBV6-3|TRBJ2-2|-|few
TGTGCCAGCAAAGAGGGCGGGGAGCTGTTTTTT
CASKEGGELFF
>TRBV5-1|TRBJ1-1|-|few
TGCGCCAGCAGGACCGGGACGGGAAACACTGAAGCTTTCTTT
CASRTGTGNTEAFF
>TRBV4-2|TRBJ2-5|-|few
TGTGCCAGCAGCCAAGATCTGGACTTTCAAGAGACCCAGTACTTC
CASSQDLDFQETQYF
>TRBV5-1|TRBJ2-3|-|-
TGCGCCAGCCGCTTACAGCCCCTCACAGATACGCAGTATTTT
CASRLQPLTDTQYF
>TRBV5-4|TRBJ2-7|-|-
TGTGCCAGCAGCTTGGGGGGGGCGCCACCCGGAAAGTACTTC
CASSLGGAPPGKYF
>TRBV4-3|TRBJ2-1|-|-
TGCGCCAGCAGCCAGTGGTCGGGGGTCCCGGATGAGCAGTTCTTC
CASSQWSGVPDEQFF
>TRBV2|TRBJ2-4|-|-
TGTGCCAGCAGTGAAGATTGGGGAAACATTCAGTACTTC
CASSEDWGNIQYF
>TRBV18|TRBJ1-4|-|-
TGTGCCAGCTCACCCCGGACAGTAACTAATGAAAAACTGTTTTTT
CASSPRTVTNEKLFF
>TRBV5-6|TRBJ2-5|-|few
TGTGCCAGCAGCTTGCTGCTACGGCAAGAGACCCAGTACTTC
CASSLLLRQETQYF
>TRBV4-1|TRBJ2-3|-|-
TGCGCCAGCAGCCAAGGAGTCCCGCCAGGGGCCTCCACAGATACGCAGTATTTT
CASSQGVPPGASTDTQYF
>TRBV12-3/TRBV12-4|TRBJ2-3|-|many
TGTGCCAGCAGTAGGAGGGGCGAGAAGCCAGATACGCAGTATTTT
CASSRRGEKPDTQYF
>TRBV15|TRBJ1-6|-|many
TGTGCCACCAGCAGACGCGGTTCACCCCTCCACTTT
CATSRRGSPLHF
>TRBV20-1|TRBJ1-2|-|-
TGCAGTGCTCCCTACGTAAGATATGGCTACACCTTC
CSAPYVRYGYTF
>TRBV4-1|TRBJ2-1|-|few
TGCGCCAGCAGCCAAGACGGCAAACGGACTACCTACAATGAGCAGTTCTTC
CASSQDGKRTTYNEQFF
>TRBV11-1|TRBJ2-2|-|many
TGTGCCAGCAGCTTAGAAGAGTACGTCCCAGAGAGCACCGGGGAGCTGTTTTTT
CASSLEEYVPESTGELFF
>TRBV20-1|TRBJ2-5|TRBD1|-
TGCAGTGCAAACCCGACAGGGTCTAGGGGTCTGACCCAGTACTTC
CSANPTGSRGLTQYF
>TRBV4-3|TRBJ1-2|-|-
TGCGCCAGCAGCCAACTAGGGGGTGGGGGCTACACCTTC
CASSQLGGGGYTF
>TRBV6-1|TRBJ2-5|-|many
TGTGCCAGCAGGAGTACAGGGATTTACGAGACCCAGTACTTC
CASRSTGIYETQYF
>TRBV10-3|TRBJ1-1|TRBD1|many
TGTGCCACTTCCTTCTATTTACGCGGGACAGGGTTGATGAACACTGAAGCTTTCTTT
CATSFYLRGTGLMNTEAFF
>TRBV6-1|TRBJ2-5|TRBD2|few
TGTGCCAGCAGTGAAAGGACTAGCGGAAAAGAGACCCAGTACTTC
CASSERTSGKETQYF
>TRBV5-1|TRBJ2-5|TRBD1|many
TGCGCCAGCAGCCCGTGGGGGACAGGAGAGACCCAGTACTTC
CASSPWGTGETQYF
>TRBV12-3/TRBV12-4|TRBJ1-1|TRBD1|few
TGTGCCAGCAGTCAAAACTCACAGGGGGCCCCTTTCTTT
CASSQNSQGAPFF
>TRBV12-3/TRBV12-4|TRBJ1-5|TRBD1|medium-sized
TGTGCCAGCAGTCAGGGACAGGGGGTCCTCAATCAGCCCCAGCATTTT
CASSQGQGVLNQPQHF
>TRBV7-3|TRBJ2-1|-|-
TGTGCCAGCAGCCATCAGGACGATGAGCAGTTCTTC
CASSHQDDEQFF
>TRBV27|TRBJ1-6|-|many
TGTGCCAGCAGTTTTGGGCAGGGAGGCTCCCCCCTCCACTTT
CASSFGQGGSPLHF
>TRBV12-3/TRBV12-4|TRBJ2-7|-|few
TGTGCCAGCAGTCTCTCCTCGTACAGCTCCTACGAGCAGTACTTC
CASSLSSYSSYEQYF